This record looks at one T cell receptor (beta chain) sequence and its context. Seattle patients were enrolled while actively infected and followed longitudinally. These data originate in a study of blood T cell repertoires in COVID-19. Using immunoSEQ multiplex PCR, the repertoire was profiled, and TCRdb retains in-frame clones only, with some absent. The sample yields 100,000 to 150,000 clones, 75% to 90% seen once. The CDR3 totals 14 residues. CDR1 SGHDN and CDR2 FVKESK come from the germline V gene. Trimming removed 1 base at V and 6 bases at J, with 10 bases between. The clonotype was recovered from a man in his 60s with COVID-19, enrolled during active disease. The V call is TRBV14, the J call TRBJ2-1, with D possibly being TRBD1 (6 bases). Sequencing was performed on peripheral blood. In DNA form, the CDR3 reads TGTGCCAGCAGCCAAGGACAGGCGGGCAATGAGCAGTTCTTC. It translates to CASSQGQAGNEQFF.